This T cell receptor beta chain was captured in a study of T-cell reconstitution after alpha-beta-depleted transplantation in children. Trimming stripped 5 bases from V and 1 base from J, with 11 bases between. This CDR3 has 14 residues. Construction of the TCRbeta library involved unique molecular identifiers. MiXCR, run by TCRdb on the PCR reads, gives a single entry per CDR3 protein. The sample lists 440,000 or so distinct CDR3 sequences, under 13% occurring once. A few counts support this clonotype. The chain carries TRBV12-3 or TRBV12-4 and TRBJ1-1, with D maybe TRBD1 (6 bases). Sequenced material: PBMCs from the stem cell graft donor, taken from the stem cell graft. The sequence was obtained from a human donor who donated a stem cell graft to a child with acute myeloid leukemia. CDR3 DNA: TGTGCCAGCAGTAGGGGACACTCGAACACTGAAGCTTTCTTT. Amino acid sequence: CASSRGHSNTEAFF.